This entry lists 17 T cell receptor beta chains sequenced from one sample in a study of T cells in Graves' hyperthyroidism and ophthalmopathy. Researchers amplified the TCR beta CDR3 regions from RNA transcripts. The TCR CDR3 first-round RT-PCR relied on the HTBI primer set. TCRdb redid the calling of the multiplex PCR reads with MiXCR, one entry per CDR3 protein. The sample has over 300,000 distinct CDR3 sequences, approximately 13% seen once. The sequencing sample was made of blood. The source of these receptors is a woman aged 40 to 50 with Graves' ophthalmopathy.

This clonotype was counted ten times or more. The rearrangement links TRBV2 to TRBJ1-1; D not certain. The CDR3 loop spans 13 amino acids. The ends were cut back, 6 bases at V and 0 bases at J, with 8 bases in the middle. CDR1 and CDR2 from the germline V gene are SNHLY and FYNNEI. For the CDR3, the DNA is TGTGCCAGCAGCGTCATCATGAACACTGAAGCTTTCTTT. This sequence encodes CASSVIMNTEAFF.

In this sample, this clonotype turned up many times. The chain uses TRBV27 and TRBJ2-3, with D possibly TRBD1 on 6 matching bases. CDR3 length: 15 amino acids. Germline values: CDR1 MNHEY, CDR2 SMNVEV (reference sequence). V was cut by 8 bases and J by 1 base, with 16 bases left in between. CDR3 nucleotide sequence: TGTGCCAGCCGTCGCAGGGGAATCGGCACAGATACGCAGTATTTT. Its protein product is CASRRRGIGTDTQYF.

V gene TRBV29-1 combines with J gene TRBJ1-1; 7 bases are shared with TRBD1. This CDR3 has 14 residues. The ends lost 3 bases at V and 0 bases at J; junction bases unmatched: 4. CDR1 and CDR2 from the germline V gene are SQVTM and ANQGSEA. CDR3 bases: TGCAGCGTTGATCCGACAGGGATGAACACTGAAGCTTTCTTT. Translation gives CSVDPTGMNTEAFF.

About this clonotype: This may be a read error: a much more frequent sequence differs by one nucleotide. V usage is TRBV29-1 and J usage is TRBJ2-5; D gene uncertain. CDR1 is SQVTM and CDR2 is ANQGSEA in the germline V gene. The CDR3 is made up of 12 amino acids. CDR3 nucleotide sequence: TGCAGCGTGACAACAACACAAGAGACCCATTACTTC. It specifies CSVTTTQETHYF.

This clonotype was counted at least ten times. This chain links TRBV3-1 with TRBJ2-7; possible D gene TRBD2, 5 bases. The CDR3 loop spans 14 amino acids. Per germline, CDR1 LGHDT and CDR2 YNNKEL (reference sequence). V lost 0 bases, J lost 6 bases, and 12 bases lay in between. Here the CDR3 reads CASSQEGRDGEQYF. DNA of the CDR3: TGTGCCAGCAGCCAAGAAGGGAGAGATGGCGAGCAGTACTTC.

This clonotype was picked up many times. The chain combines TRBV12-3 or TRBV12-4 with TRBJ2-5; D remains unclear. Trimming shortened V by 3 bases and J by 5 bases, and 10 bases separated the two germline ends. This CDR3 comprises 13 residues. CDR3 nucleotide sequence: TGTGCCAGCAGTTTCAGCAGTAGGGAGACCCAGTACTTC. Protein: CASSFSSRETQYF.

This clonotype was seen more than once but under ten times. The chain uses TRBV5-1 and TRBJ2-7; 7 bases are a match to TRBD1. Per germline, CDR1 SGHRS and CDR2 YFSETQ. This CDR3 has 15 residues. V lost 3 bases and J lost 1; bases outside the gene matches: 7. The CDR3 spells CASSWGDRVSYEQYF. For the CDR3, the DNA is TGCGCCAGCAGCTGGGGCGACAGGGTATCCTACGAGCAGTACTTC.

In its sample, this clonotype was seen a few times. DNA of the CDR3: TGTGCCAGTAGTATAGCGTCCCCTTCTGCGGGCGAGCAGTACTTC. Residues: CASSIASPSAGEQYF. This rearrangement joins TRBV19 to TRBJ2-7; maybe TRBD2 (5 bases). V gave up 1 base and J gave up 6 bases, with 16 bases separating them. This CDR3 has 15 amino acids. CDR1 and CDR2 from the germline V gene are LNHDA and SQIVND (reference sequence).

This clonotype came up many times. The rearrangement joins TRBV29-1 to TRBJ1-1; D gene uncertain. Per germline, CDR1 SQVTM and CDR2 ANQGSEA. The CDR3 is 13 residues long. The V end was cut by 3 bases, the J end by 7 bases, with 15 bases between. CDR3 bases: TGCAGCGTTGACCATACGGGAGGCAGTGAAGCTTTCTTT. Translated: CSVDHTGGSEAFF.

This clonotype was recorded many times. The V and J genes are TRBV7-9 and TRBJ1-5; D remains unclear. The CDR3 spans 12 residues. Trimming took off 3 bases at V and 9 bases at J, with 9 bases between the two ends. Germline loops: CDR1 SEHNR, CDR2 FQNEAQ (reference sequence). CDR3 nucleotide sequence: TGTGCCAGCAGCTTTCCTTACGGGCCCCAGCATTTT. Encoded protein: CASSFPYGPQHF.

V and J are TRBV12-5 and TRBJ2-4; TRBD2 agrees at 9 bases. V was clipped by 0 bases and J by 3 bases; unmatched bases: 3. CDR1 is LGHNT, CDR2 FRNRAP, per germline. There are 16 residues in the CDR3. As DNA, the CDR3 is TGTGCTAGTGGTTTGGTATTGCGGGGGGGCAAAAACATTCAGTACTTC. Protein sequence: CASGLVLRGGKNIQYF. The whole variable domain, filled in from reference TRBV12-5 and TRBJ2-4, reads DARVTQTPRHKVTEMGQEVTMRCQPILGHNTVFWYRQTMMQGLELLAYFRNRAPLDDSGMPKDRFSAEMPDATLATLKIQPSEPRDSAVYFCASGLVLRGGKNIQYFGAGTRLSVL.

Notes on this clonotype: A much larger clonotype is one base distant, so this may be a read error. The V gene is TRBV4-1, the J gene TRBJ2-5; perhaps D is TRBD1 or TRBD2 (5 bases each). CDR1 and CDR2 (germline): MGHRA, YSYEKL. The CDR3 has 14 amino acids. CDR3 sequence (DNA): TGCGCCAGCAGCCGAGGGACCGACCAAGAGACCCTGTACTTC. Translating it yields CASSRGTDQETLYF.

The genes are TRBV20-1 and TRBJ2-7; maybe TRBD2 (5 bases). Germline CDR1 DFQATT, CDR2 SNEGSKA (reference sequence). The CDR3 loop spans 13 amino acids. V shed 0 bases and J shed 3 bases, with 9 bases lying between them. The CDR3 protein is CSARDREGYEQYF. For the CDR3, the DNA is TGCAGTGCTAGAGATCGAGAGGGCTACGAGCAGTACTTC.

V and J are TRBV3-1 and TRBJ2-1; no clear D. Looked up from germline, CDR1 is LGHDT and CDR2 is YNNKEL (reference sequence). Trimming removed 4 bases at V and 4 bases at J, with 17 bases between. The CDR3 contains 16 residues. CDR3 DNA sequence: TGTGCCAGCAGCCGAGCTAATCTGGGGTGGTACAATGAGCAGTTCTTC. This translates into CASSRANLGWYNEQFF.

This clonotype was seen many times. CDR3 amino acids: CASSLAGGGSDQPQHF. CDR3 bases: TGTGCCAGCAGCTTAGCGGGGGGGGGGTCGGATCAGCCCCAGCATTTT. The genes are TRBV7-8 and TRBJ1-5, with TRBD1 as a possible D gene (5 bases). Germline CDR1 SGHVS, CDR2 FQNEAQ. Trimming stripped 0 bases from V and 5 bases from J, with 14 bases between. The CDR3 extends over 16 amino acids.

This clonotype was seen many times. The chain is built from TRBV6-1 and TRBJ2-3; TRBD1 matches 7 bases. After removal of 7 bases from V and 3 bases from J, the junction contained 10 bases not matched to a gene. CDR1 and CDR2 (germline): MNHNS, SASEGT. The length of the CDR3 is 15 residues. The CDR3: CASTLTGSVTDTQYF. As DNA, the CDR3 is TGTGCCAGCACCCTGACAGGGTCGGTAACAGATACGCAGTATTTT.

The chain uses TRBV15 and TRBJ1-4; tentatively, D is TRBD1 (6 bases). With 3 bases removed from V and 7 bases from J, the gap between germline ends came to 27 bases. Germline V lookup: CDR1 LNHNV, CDR2 YYDKDF (reference sequence). The CDR3 covers 19 residues. This CDR3 reads CATSSGVRRRGPKGEKLFF. In DNA form, the CDR3 reads TGTGCCACCAGCAGTGGGGTCCGGAGACGGGGGCCGAAGGGTGAAAAACTGTTTTTT.